The present T cell receptor (beta chain) was sequenced within a study of blood T cells in healthy people across ages. The CDR3 runs to 15 residues. With 1 base removed from V and 0 bases from J, the gap between germline ends came to 10 bases. Germline V gene data show CDR1 as DFQATT and CDR2 as SNEGSKA (reference sequence). Combining a sample-barcoded 5' primer with a J-beta primer mix, a second PCR ran for roughly 7 to 11 cycles. Each cDNA was tagged by a template-switch adaptor containing 12 random nucleotides. TCRdb processed the 5' RACE reads anew with MiXCR; each CDR3 protein has one entry. The sample lists about 570,000 distinct CDR3 sequences, approximately 27% seen once, with 18% in the top ten.

The rearrangement joins TRBV20-1 to TRBJ1-3; the D gene is possibly TRBD1 (5 bases). What was sequenced was blood. The TCR comes from a woman in her sixties or seventies in good health. The CDR3 sequence is CSARGGGSSGNTIYF. The CDR3 DNA reads TGCAGTGCTAGAGGGGGGGGGTCCTCTGGAAACACCATATATTTT.